This record covers a single T cell receptor beta chain. Antigen: not known. The CDR3 totals 13 residues. The V and J ends lost 2 bases and 10 bases, in that order; junction bases with no gene match: 4. In germline, CDR1 is LGHNA, CDR2 YSLEER. This record belongs to a study of beta chain features in type 1 diabetes. Overall study results and limits: Significant though moderate, a shortening of TCRB CDR3s appeared in all four CD4+ subsets of Type 1 diabetes patients.

Sequenced material consisted of expressed TCRB transcripts (all of the isolated RNA was reverse transcribed). Data came from immunoSEQ multiplex PCR; TCRdb stores just in-frame clones and leaves some out. The table shows around 650,000 clones, with 9.5% to 15% occurring only once. This clonotype was obtained from a man aged 25 to 40 with type 1 diabetes. The specimen sequenced was naive CD4+ T cells from blood. The rearrangement joins TRBV4-3 to TRBJ2-1; 8 nucleotides line up with TRBD1. The CDR3 DNA reads TGCGCCAGCAGCCAATCGGACAGGGCGGAGCAGTTCTTC. Translating gives CASSQSDRAEQFF.